This T cell receptor beta chain was sequenced in a study of T cell changes during pregnancy in multiple sclerosis. Method: immunoSEQ multiplex PCR; TCRdb's copy keeps in-frame clones and lacks some. Of some 120,000 clones in the sample, roughly 96% were seen once. CDR3 length equals 16 residues. Germline-derived CDR1 and CDR2 are SNHLY and FYNNEI. The V gene end was trimmed by 2 bases and the J gene end by 1 base; junction bases not matched to a gene: 7. The sequenced sample was peripheral blood, obtained after pregnancy. The rearrangement joins TRBV2 to TRBJ2-5; 7 bases map to TRBD2. This clonotype originated in a female donor with multiple sclerosis, enrolled in a pregnancy study. The CDR3 region is CASSERASGFQETQYF. CDR3 nucleotides: TGTGCCAGCAGTGAAAGGGCTAGCGGATTCCAAGAGACCCAGTACTTC.